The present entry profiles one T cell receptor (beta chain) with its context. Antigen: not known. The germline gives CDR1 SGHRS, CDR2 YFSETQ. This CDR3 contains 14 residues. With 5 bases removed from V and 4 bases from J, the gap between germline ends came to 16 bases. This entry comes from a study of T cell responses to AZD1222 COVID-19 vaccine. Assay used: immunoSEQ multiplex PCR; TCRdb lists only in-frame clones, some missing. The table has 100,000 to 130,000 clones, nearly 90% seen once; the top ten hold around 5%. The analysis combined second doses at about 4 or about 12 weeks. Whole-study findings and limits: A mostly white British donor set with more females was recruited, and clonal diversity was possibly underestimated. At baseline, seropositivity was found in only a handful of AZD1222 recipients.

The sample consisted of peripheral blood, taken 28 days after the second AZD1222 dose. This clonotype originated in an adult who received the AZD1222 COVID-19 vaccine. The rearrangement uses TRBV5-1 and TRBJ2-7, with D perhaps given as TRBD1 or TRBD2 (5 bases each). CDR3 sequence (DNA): TGCGCCAGCAGGACCCCCGGGACCGCGTACGAGCAGTACTTC. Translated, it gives CASRTPGTAYEQYF.